The present TCR beta chain was sequenced within a study of T cells in Graves' hyperthyroidism and ophthalmopathy (dated by TCRdb to about 2019). Some background on the complete study: Peripheral blood was collected at initial diagnosis, before any treatment. To identify distinguishing TCR V-J signatures, a discovery cohort of 100 patients was used, comprising 40 to 45 with Graves' ophthalmopathy and 57 with stable Graves' hyperthyroidism. Prospective prediction of ophthalmopathy was tested in an independent validation cohort of 18 hyperthyroidism patients and 17 patients who later progressed to ophthalmopathy. For training and testing, the 95 to 100 patients in the discovery cohort were randomly divided in a 7:3 ratio. The study also compared thyroid tissue and blood T-cell repertoires from several Graves' hyperthyroidism patients. Following sampling, methimazole starting at 30 mg daily was given to hyperthyroidism patients, and high-dose intravenous methylprednisolone was given to ophthalmopathy patients. TCR Vbeta CDR3 sequencing of roughly 140 peripheral blood samples (fewer than 45 ophthalmopathy, approximately 80 hyperthyroidism and 17 progressor patients) is reported in the paper.

The CDR3, from cysteine to phenylalanine, totals 16 residues. The sequence is cut down to CDR3 DNA, 48 bases in frame from base 1. At the junction V is shortened by 4 bases and J by 2 bases; bases outside the gene matches: 11. The CDR1 and CDR2 encoded by the germline V gene are MGHRA and YSYEKL. The TCR beta CDR3 regions were amplified from the RNA transcripts. A first-round RT-PCR of the TCR CDR3 used the HTBI primer set with the Qiagen OneStep RT-PCR kit. Libraries were constructed in a second round of multiplex PCR, after which size selection and purification were performed. Sequencing of the libraries was done on an Illumina HiSeq2000 using paired-end 100 bp reads. The paper's data handling went like this. SOAPnuke was used to process the raw data, with reads discarded if the reads contained adapters or uncalled bases, had a mean Phred below 15, or lacked an exact constant-primer or identifier match. COPE v1.2.5 was used to merge high-quality paired reads, and clonotypes were defined as unique nucleotide sequences. MiTCR v1.1 was used to align the clonotypes against IMGT TRBV, TRBD and TRBJ reference segments. The analysis included only V-J combinations with a frequency above 0.0001, which together covered around 99% of the repertoires. A TCS score was defined as the ratio between F50 (clonal expansion) and ExV (chaos), using BLOSUM62-based TCRdist between CDR3 peptides within each V-J. Welch's t-statistics and random forest reduced fewer than 550 V-J features to roughly 13, which were used in a naive Bayes classifier (R e1071). TCRdb reran the public reads through fastp at Q25 and MiXCR, keeping productive beta chains. Each CDR3 protein appears once, grouped with its most common genes and DNA. These V and J calls are TCRdb output, not the study's own analysis. This sample is represented by about 600,000 distinct CDR3 sequences; about 14% of them were singletons. More than 6% of the sample is taken by the ten largest.

Ophthalmopathy patients had moderately to severely active disease, Clinical Activity Score of at least 3, NOSPECS grade of at least 4, and duration under 3 months. Patients with uncontrolled infections, other autoimmune diseases, pregnancy or lactation were excluded. Diagnoses relied on clinical symptoms, serum thyroxine and TRAb, thyroid ultrasound and orbital computed tomography. PBMCs were isolated from approximately 10 ml of fresh peripheral blood by Ficoll-Paque density gradient centrifugation. Total RNA was extracted using Trizol reagent, and RNA quality was assessed on an Agilent 2100 Bioanalyzer. Paper-wide results and their limitations: Most expanded thyroid clonotypes (frequency above 0.001) were also found in blood, which suggests that blood repertoires may mirror thyroid immune responses. No statistical method was used to fix the sample size in advance, and group allocation was not hidden from the investigators. In validation, the model predicted progression to ophthalmopathy a median of roughly 6.2 months before onset, with approximately 68% sensitivity and nearly 75% specificity. A 13 V-J signature model separated ophthalmopathy from stable hyperthyroidism, with roughly 88% sensitivity and 81.08% specificity in cross-validation and 80%/75% in testing.

Points on this clonotype: The antigen it recognizes is unknown. No clone much larger than this one lies a single base away; base qualities are absent.

This sequence was found in a woman aged 18-29 years with Graves' ophthalmopathy. The sample comprised blood. The sequence joins TRBV4-1 to TRBJ2-7, with 7 junctional bases fitting TRBD2. At the DNA level, the sequence is TGCGCCAGCAGCCGAAGAGAAGGGAGCGGGGCCTACGAGCAGTACTTC. It codes for CASSRREGSGAYEQYF.